This TCR beta chain was sequenced during a study of shared clonotypes between healthy human individuals. Study-level points and caveats: Against clonotypes common to all four donors, non-shared ones had lower generation probabilities. Despite large depth, sorted-subset datasets appeared incompletely sequenced.

CDR1 is SEHNR, CDR2 FQNEAQ, per germline (reference sequence). Deletions cut 1 base from V and 12 bases from J, with 11 bases between. The CDR3 consists of 12 residues. In the source study's methods: ImmunoSEQ supplied junction-only sequences lacking quality scores, so filtering was different. The data were produced by immunoSEQ multiplex PCR, yet TCRdb's version contains in-frame clones alone and is incomplete. V and J calls plus clone size are reproduced from that table; the DNA served to infer D and trimming. The data show over 850,000 clones, about 84% seen once. This clone appeared a few times. Its target is unknown.

This TCR was sampled from a man aged 18 to 29 in good health. Some clones in this sample may be carry-over from other donors' samples. The rearrangement uses TRBV7-9 and TRBJ2-3, with D perhaps TRBD1 (6 bases). The sample comprised memory CD4+ T cells from PBMCs. Subset: CD45RA-negative fraction. DNA for the CDR3: TGTGCCAGCAGCTTAGAACAGGGTCGACAGTATTTT. Translated: CASSLEQGRQYF.